This TCR beta chain appears in the sequencing data of a study of cytomegalovirus exposure and HLA in healthy donors. Overall study results and limits: A later analysis found first-cohort TCR clusters tended to co-occur in the approximately 110 validation repertoires. The authors enumerated some 170 TCR beta chains as linked to cytomegalovirus.

Germline V gene lookup returns CDR1 KGHSH and CDR2 LQKENI. This CDR3 region has 17 residues. Trimming cost V 6 bases and J 1 base; bases outside gene matches: 11. The repertoire was sequenced with immunoSEQ multiplex PCR; TCRdb's copy has only in-frame clones and lacks some. The profile shows about 310,000 clones, 88% of them singletons. A single count supports this clone. Its antigen is unidentified. The clonotype originates from a man aged 30 to 39 in good health and CMV-seronegative. The sequencing input was PBMCs. V and J are TRBV18 and TRBJ2-2, with 7 bases that match TRBD2. CDR3 in DNA: TGTGCCAGCTCCCGGGGGGAAACGAGCATGAACACCGGGGAGCTGTTTTTT. Protein: CASSRGETSMNTGELFF.